These T cell receptor beta chains were read from a single sample in a study of glioma-infiltrating T cells after dendritic cell vaccination. Some clones are missing from TCRdb's copy, which holds only in-frame ones; the method was immunoSEQ multiplex PCR. Here the sample spans around 89,000 clones, more than 75% being singletons. This specimen was blood, taken before dendritic cell vaccination. These receptors all come from a human donor with glioblastoma. Both conserved end residues are part of each CDR3.

v_gene	CDR3aa
TRBV29-1	CSGVVLGYNTEAFF
TRBV27	CASSLSGRNTIYF
TRBV5-6	CASILSSFEQYF
TRBV18	CASAPGLRETQYF
TRBV7-3	CASSLRTGNEQFF
TRBV7-9	CASTSGTGQGEQYF
TRBV15	CATSRDLEQAPSNTIYF
TRBV5-4	CASSTPGTLAKNIQYF
TRBV27	CASSFHRGAKEQYF
TRBV28	CASSSPSRTLRLAGDEQYF
TRBV10-2	CASSDPDRVNTEAFF
TRBV6-5	CASSKLAGEINGQFF
TRBV29-1	CSVESQTGGSYNEQFF
TRBV19	CASSIRGGPHNEQFF
TRBV18	CASSPVTGEGYTF
TRBV5-1	CASSFRDRFEAFF
TRBV5-4	CASSSAEGASGELFF
TRBV9	CASSVGVLGGGARETQYF
TRBV7-9	CASSPVITDSQFF
TRBV5-4	CASSLGRQGGSYEQYF
TRBV15	CATSRVSAGTANTEAFF
TRBV19	CASSSTGQGENEQYF
TRBV27	CASSTRTGGGLDTEAFF
TRBV25-1	CASRGGFGTGDTEAFF
TRBV27	CASSLYQGDQPQHF
TRBV29-1	CSVLLAGQYNEQFF
TRBV27	CASAIGTSGEQYF
TRBV6-4	CASSYSAPLYEQYF
TRBV6-5	CASSYSWAYLNTEAFF
TRBV18	CASSPRESSGDSPLHF
TRBV19	CASRQLAGSTDTQYF
TRBV29-1	CSVDKGASSYNEQFF
TRBV13	CASSLVSGSSYEQYF
TRBV18	CASSPTVSNQPQHF
TRBV29-1	CSVDEGAGTDTQYF
TRBV19	CASSIATGANEKLFF
TRBV7-2	CASSADRDYNSPLHF
TRBV5-4	CASSLGRGRETEAFF
TRBV15	CATSRDGTTSYEQYF
TRBV7-2	CASSPGLAGVEQFF
TRBV2	CASSYSSGRTYNEQFF